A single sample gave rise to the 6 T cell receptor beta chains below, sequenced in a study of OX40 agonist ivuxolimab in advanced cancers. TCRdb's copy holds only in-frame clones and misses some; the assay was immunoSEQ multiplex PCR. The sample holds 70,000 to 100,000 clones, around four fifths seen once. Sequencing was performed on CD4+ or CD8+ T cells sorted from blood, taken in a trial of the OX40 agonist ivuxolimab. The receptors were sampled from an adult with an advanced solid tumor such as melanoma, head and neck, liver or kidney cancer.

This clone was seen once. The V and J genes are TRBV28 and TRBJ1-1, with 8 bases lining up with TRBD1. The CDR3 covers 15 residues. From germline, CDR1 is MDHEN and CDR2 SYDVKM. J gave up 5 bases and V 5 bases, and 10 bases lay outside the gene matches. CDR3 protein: CASSKLQGGLTEAFF. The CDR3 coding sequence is TGTGCCAGCAGTAAGCTACAGGGGGGGCTAACTGAAGCTTTCTTT.

The CDR3 DNA is TGTGCCAGCAGCTTAAAGGCCAAGGGGAATGGCTCACCCCTCCACTTT. This sequence encodes CASSLKAKGNGSPLHF. The chain is built from TRBV7-8 and TRBJ1-6, with a weak D call TRBD1 (5 bases). The V end was cut by 2 bases, the J end by 10 bases, with 18 bases between. In germline, CDR1 is SGHVS, CDR2 FQNEAQ. The CDR3 runs to 16 residues.

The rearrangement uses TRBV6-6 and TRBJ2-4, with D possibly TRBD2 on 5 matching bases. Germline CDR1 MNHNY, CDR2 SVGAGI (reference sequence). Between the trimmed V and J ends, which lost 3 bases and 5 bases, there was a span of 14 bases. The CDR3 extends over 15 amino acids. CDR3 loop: CASSYGSVGENIQYF. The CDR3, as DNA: TGTGCCAGCAGTTATGGTTCGGTCGGGGAAAACATTCAGTACTTC.

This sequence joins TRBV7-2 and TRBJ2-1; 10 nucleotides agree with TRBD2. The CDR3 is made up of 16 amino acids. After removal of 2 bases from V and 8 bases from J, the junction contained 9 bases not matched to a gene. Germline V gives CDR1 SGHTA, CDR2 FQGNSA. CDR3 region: CASSLSSGGAIDEQFF. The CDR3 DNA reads TGTGCCAGCAGCTTATCGAGCGGGGGGGCTATCGATGAGCAGTTCTTC.

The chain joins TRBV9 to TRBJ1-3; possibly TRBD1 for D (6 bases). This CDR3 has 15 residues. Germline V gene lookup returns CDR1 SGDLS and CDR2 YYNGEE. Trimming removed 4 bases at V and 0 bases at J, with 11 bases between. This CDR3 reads CASSLTGSSGNTIYF. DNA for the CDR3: TGTGCCAGCAGCCTTACAGGGAGCTCTGGAAACACCATATATTTT.

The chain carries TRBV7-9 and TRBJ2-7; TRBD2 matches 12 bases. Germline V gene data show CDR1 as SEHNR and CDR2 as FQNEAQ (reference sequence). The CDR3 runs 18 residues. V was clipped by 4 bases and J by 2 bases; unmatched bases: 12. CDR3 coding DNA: TGTGCCAGCAGCTCCCCCGGAACTAGCGGGGGGCAAGCCTACGAGCAGTACTTC. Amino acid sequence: CASSSPGTSGGQAYEQYF.